The rows below give T cell receptor beta chains drawn from one sample of a study of T-cell memory formation after mild COVID-19. TCRdb independently ran MiXCR on the 5' RACE reads; one entry per CDR3 protein. The profile shows roughly 120,000 distinct CDR3 sequences, roughly 15% of them singletons. Sequencing used PBMCs or a T cell subset sorted from them (not recorded which). The source is an adult woman who had mild COVID-19 (a few samples of this study predate the infection). Cell type and time point are not known. CDR3s leave out the opening cysteine and the closing phenylalanine or tryptophan.

>TRBJ1-6|TRBV6-2/TRBV6-3
ASRPGGKQNSPLH
>TRBJ1-5|TRBV7-2
ASSLRGGGLSIQPQH
>TRBJ2-5|TRBV5-5
ASSHPAGIQETQY
>TRBJ2-5|TRBV3-1
AGGLAGSETQY
>TRBJ2-2|TRBV20-1
SARLVAETGELF
>TRBJ2-4|TRBV13
ASSLRGTDIQY
>TRBJ2-2|TRBV29-1
SVYTESGELF
>TRBJ1-1|TRBV5-1
ASSLHLQTEAF
>TRBJ2-7|TRBV27
ASSGGFEQY
>TRBJ1-2|TRBV7-9
ASSSVTGGGYT
>TRBJ1-4|TRBV5-1
ASSLESGGGAEKLF
>TRBJ2-2|TRBV18
ASSSAGVYTGELF
>TRBJ1-3|TRBV6-5
ASSYSTRTGTGNTIY
>TRBJ1-2|TRBV28
ASSSHMGYGYT
>TRBJ1-3|TRBV9
ASSVETGSLEGTGNTIY
>TRBJ2-5|TRBV15
ATSRDKVRGPWETQY
>TRBJ2-5|TRBV7-6
ASSSESAGPIQH
>TRBJ2-5|TRBV12-3/TRBV12-4
ASTGTSGPRETQY